This TCR beta chain was sequenced for a study of vaccination effects on CD4 cells after COVID-19. Study-level results: Convalescent patients were scarce in the study, and it lacked early post-infection timepoints. Healthy vaccinees had only 1 of 255 vaccine-induced clones cross-react with common cold coronaviruses.

A remark on this clone: The antigen is not known.

Trimming removed 3 bases from V and 4 bases from J; junction bases left unmatched: 6. Germline lookup yields CDR1 SGHRS and CDR2 YFSETQ. This CDR3 is 14 amino acids long. Antigen-specific CD4+ T cells were expanded with viral peptide pools in the ViraFEST assay before sequencing. Cells that had been cultured for roughly 9 days were the source of isolated CD4+ T cells. Participants were vaccinated with two doses of either the BNT162b2 or mRNA-1273 vaccine. Nucleocapsid antibody tests were negative, and the vaccine recipients had no prior SARS-CoV-2 infection. A half-medium replacement with IL-2 medium was carried out on days 3 and 7. Profiled with immunoSEQ multiplex PCR; TCRdb holds only in-frame clones, not every one. The sample records about 25,000 clones, more than 65% being singletons.

The rearrangement joins TRBV5-1 to TRBJ1-2, with 7 bases identical to TRBD1. This TCR came from a human donor who received a COVID-19 vaccine. This sample comprised CD4+ T cells from PBMCs cultured with SARS-CoV-2 spike peptides, obtained after COVID-19 vaccination. The CDR3 loop reads CASSSGDRAYGYTF. The CDR3 region has the DNA TGCGCCAGCAGCTCAGGCGACAGGGCCTATGGCTACACCTTC.